Below, 19 T cell receptor beta chains from the same sample are listed, as sequenced in a study of blood T cell repertoires in COVID-19. Clones were read by immunoSEQ multiplex PCR, and TCRdb kept only the in-frame ones, dropping some. The sample includes 150,000 or so clones, 80% to 85% of them seen just once. The sequenced material came from peripheral blood. The receptors come from a man younger than 35 with active or convalescent COVID-19.

This chain uses TRBV12-3 or TRBV12-4 with TRBJ1-2; possibly TRBD1 for D (6 bases). The length of the CDR3 is 13 residues. The ends were cut back, 3 bases at V and 6 bases at J, with 11 bases in the middle. The CDR3 sequence is CASSFQGLNGYTF. Here the CDR3 DNA reads TGTGCCAGCAGTTTTCAGGGGCTCAATGGCTACACCTTC.

V usage is TRBV27 and J usage is TRBJ1-2; 9 bases are shared with TRBD1. The V gene end was trimmed by 1 base and the J gene end by 7 bases; junction bases not matched to a gene: 10. There are 16 residues in the CDR3. Germline V gene sequence: CDR1 MNHEY, CDR2 SMNVEV (reference sequence). CDR3 in amino acids: CASSLLVGQGFAGYTF. In DNA, the CDR3 is TGTGCCAGCAGTTTATTGGTTGGACAGGGGTTCGCTGGCTACACCTTC.

This chain connects TRBV5-5 to TRBJ1-1, with 10 positions matching TRBD1. Germline V CDR1 and CDR2: SGHKS, YYEKEE (reference sequence). Trimming at V came to 2 bases and at J to 7 bases, leaving 5 bases not matched to a gene. The CDR3 loop spans 14 amino acids. This chain's CDR3 is CASSLSDRGLEAFF. In DNA, the CDR3 is TGTGCCAGCAGCTTATCCGACAGGGGGCTTGAAGCTTTCTTT. Based on the CDR3 plus reference TRBV5-5 and TRBJ1-1, the full variable domain is DAGVTQSPTHLIKTRGQQVTLRCSPISGHKSVSWYQQVLGQGPQFIFQYYEKEERGRGNFPDRFSARQFPNYSSELNVNALLLGDSALYLCASSLSDRGLEAFFGQGTRLTVV.

The J gene is TRBJ1-2, the V gene TRBV18; D call uncertain. The CDR3 runs 14 residues. Trimming shortened V by 3 bases and J by 1 base, and 9 bases separated the two germline ends. Germline CDR1 reads KGHSH; CDR2 reads LQKENI. In DNA form, the CDR3 reads TGTGCCAGCTCACCGGACGGGAATAACTATGGCTACACCTTC. Its translation: CASSPDGNNYGYTF.

The V gene is TRBV5-1, the J gene TRBJ1-1; no clear D. Germline V gene lookup returns CDR1 SGHRS and CDR2 YFSETQ. V lost 3 bases and J lost 4, with 13 bases in between. This CDR3 has 14 amino acids. CDR3 DNA sequence: TGCGCCAGCAGCTCGGTACCTGAGGGCACTGAAGCTTTCTTT. This gives the protein CASSSVPEGTEAFF.

The chain joins TRBV4-3 to TRBJ2-5, with D unclear. Deletions cut 0 bases from V and 4 bases from J, with 21 bases between. The CDR3 is 18 residues long. CDR1 and CDR2 from the germline V gene are LGHNA and YSLEER. In DNA form, the CDR3 reads TGCGCCAGCAGCCAAGAGTGGGTTCGTGGGTCAGGTGGAGAGACCCAGTACTTC. It yields the protein CASSQEWVRGSGGETQYF.

The chain is built from TRBV3-1 (or the pseudogene TRBV3-2) and TRBJ1-1; a possible D gene is TRBD1 (5 bases). The germline V and J ends were trimmed by 6 bases and 1 base, with 12 bases remaining between them. Looked up from germline, CDR1 is LGHDT and CDR2 is YNNKEL (reference sequence). The CDR3 runs 14 residues. CDR3 sequence: CASSYDGGNTEAFF. The DNA for the CDR3 is TGTGCCAGCAGTTATGACGGGGGGAACACTGAAGCTTTCTTT.

The V and J genes are TRBV10-1 and TRBJ1-1; D unclear. The CDR3 covers 14 residues. Germline lookup yields CDR1 WNHNN and CDR2 SYGVQD (reference sequence). V lost 0 bases to trimming and J lost 4 bases, with 9 bases between them. This chain's CDR3 is CASSESGSGTEAFF. As DNA, the CDR3 is TGCGCCAGCAGTGAGTCGGGGAGTGGCACTGAAGCTTTCTTT.

The chain uses TRBV12-3 or TRBV12-4 and TRBJ1-5; no definite D call. V lost 5 bases, J lost 3 bases, and 8 bases lay in between. This CDR3 is built from 13 residues. DNA for the CDR3: TGTGCCAGCAGTACAATTAACAATCAGCCCCAGCATTTT. It specifies CASSTINNQPQHF.

V and J are TRBV13 and TRBJ2-7; 9 bases agree with TRBD1. V trimming: 2 bases; J trimming: 8 bases; junction bases outside the gene matches: 7. The germline gives CDR1 PRHDT, CDR2 FYEKMQ (reference sequence). The CDR3 is made up of 14 amino acids. CDR3 bases: TGTGCCAGCAGCTTACCAGGGACAGGGCCCCAGCAGTACTTC. Translation: CASSLPGTGPQQYF.

CDR3 sequence (DNA): TGTGCCAGCAGCCTCAAGATCGTGGGGACAGGGTTCACAGATACGCAGTATTTT. Translating it yields CASSLKIVGTGFTDTQYF. J is TRBJ2-3 and V is TRBV14, with 9 positions matching TRBD1. The CDR3 spans 18 residues. V trimming: 4 bases; J trimming: 2 bases; junction bases outside the gene matches: 13. CDR1 and CDR2 from the germline V gene are SGHDN and FVKESK.

The V gene is TRBV11-2, the J gene TRBJ2-7; maybe TRBD2 (5 bases). V dropped 4 bases and J dropped 4 bases, with 20 bases sitting between them. Germline V gives CDR1 SGHAT, CDR2 FQNNGV. The CDR3 sequence is 16 residues long. Here the CDR3 DNA reads TGTGCCAGCAGCTCCACCCGAGGGAGAAATCGTTACGAGCAGTACTTC. This sequence encodes CASSSTRGRNRYEQYF.

The rearrangement uses TRBV19 and TRBJ1-2; 9 nucleotides align to TRBD1. The germline V gene encodes CDR1 LNHDA and CDR2 SQIVND (reference sequence). CDR3 size: 14 residues. With 5 bases clipped from V and 7 bases from J, the junction kept 8 bases outside the gene matches. CDR3 residues: CASSSQTGGGGYTF. The CDR3 DNA sequence: TGTGCCAGTAGTTCCCAGACAGGGGGTGGTGGCTACACCTTC.

The chain joins TRBV29-1 to TRBJ2-1; 9 nucleotides agree with TRBD1. This CDR3 spans 12 amino acids. J lost 5 bases, V lost 4 bases, and 0 bases had no gene match. Germline V gives CDR1 SQVTM, CDR2 ANQGSEA. The CDR3 loop reads CSVGQGDNEQFF. The CDR3 region has the DNA TGCAGCGTTGGACAGGGGGACAATGAGCAGTTCTTC.

This rearrangement joins TRBV5-1 to TRBJ1-2, with TRBD1 matching over 9 bases. The CDR3 sequence is 13 residues long. Germline assignment: CDR1 SGHRS and CDR2 YFSETQ. V trimming: 2 bases; J trimming: 7 bases; junction bases outside the gene matches: 3. The CDR3 loop reads CASSLGQGLGYTF. The CDR3 DNA reads as TGCGCCAGCAGCTTAGGACAGGGGCTTGGCTACACCTTC.

The chain recombines TRBV2 with TRBJ1-2, with 12 bases that match TRBD1. Trimming removed 9 bases from V and 4 bases from J; junction bases left unmatched: 9. The CDR3 is 15 amino acids. Germline assignment: CDR1 SNHLY and CDR2 FYNNEI. Here the CDR3 reads CASTTGTGGAYGYTF. CDR3 sequence (DNA): TGTGCCAGTACGACCGGGACAGGGGGCGCCTATGGCTACACCTTC.

The DNA of the CDR3 is TGTGCCAGCTCAGTCCGGGGGGCCGGTAATGAAAAACTGTTTTTT. Protein: CASSVRGAGNEKLFF. V is TRBV18 and J is TRBJ1-4, with D perhaps TRBD1 (6 bases). Between the trimmed V and J ends, which lost 5 bases and 4 bases, there was a span of 14 bases. The V gene's germline CDR1 is KGHSH and CDR2 LQKENI. The CDR3 is made up of 15 amino acids.

This chain links TRBV3-1 (or the pseudogene TRBV3-2) with TRBJ2-2, with D unclear. Germline CDR1 LGHDT, CDR2 YNNKEL (reference sequence). The CDR3 runs to 12 residues. V dropped 4 bases and J dropped 6 bases, with 6 bases sitting between them. CDR3 in DNA: TGTGCCAGCAGCCGAGGTCCCGGGGAGCTGTTTTTT. Its protein product is CASSRGPGELFF.

V and J are TRBV10-3 and TRBJ2-7; maybe TRBD1 (6 bases). The CDR3 loop spans 15 amino acids. The germline V gene encodes CDR1 ENHRY and CDR2 SYGVKD. V shed 2 bases and J shed 3 bases, with 14 bases lying between them. CDR3 protein: CAISEGQSPNYEQYF. The CDR3 DNA follows: TGTGCCATCAGTGAGGGACAGTCACCTAACTACGAGCAGTACTTC.